This T cell receptor beta chain was sequenced during a study of blood T cell repertoires in COVID-19. The overall study: PBMCs, B-cell-depleted T cells, or T cells were the source of the cDNA or gDNA that made up the material.

In the original workflow: Estimated nucleated cell counts came from reference gene primer amplification. Generated by immunoSEQ multiplex PCR, the TCRdb table keeps only in-frame clones and is missing some. V and J calls and clone size are copied from that table; D and trimming were computed from the DNA. Here the sample spans over 200,000 clones, more than 70% being singletons. The CDR3 consists of 16 residues. Trimming cost V 3 bases and J 0 bases, with 15 bases left between them. Germline loops: CDR1 GTSNPN, CDR2 SVGIG (reference sequence). This sequence originates from a woman aged 55-69 years with acute or convalescent COVID-19. Sequenced material: peripheral blood. The genes are TRBV30 and TRBJ1-5, with a tentative D call TRBD1 (6 bases). The DNA for the CDR3 is TGTGCCTGGAGCCTCGGACAGCGGTATAGCAATCAGCCCCAGCATTTT. It translates to CAWSLGQRYSNQPQHF.